The T cell receptor beta chain under discussion was sequenced for a study of vaccination effects on CD4 cells after COVID-19 (dated by TCRdb to 2021 to 2024). About the investigation overall: Two doses of either the BNT162b2 or the mRNA-1273 mRNA SARS-CoV-2 vaccine were administered to participants. A total of around eleven COVID-19 convalescent patients and several SARS-CoV-2-naive healthy vaccine recipients were included in the full study. The study compared SARS-CoV-2 spike-specific CD4+ TCR repertoires before and after mRNA vaccination in COVID-19 convalescent patients and infection-naive vaccine recipients. Cultures from other donors in the study were sequenced using the Oncomine TCR Beta short-read assay on an Illumina iSeq 100.

What the authors observed across the whole study: Marked clonal contraction was observed in both infection-induced and vaccine-induced clones at late post-vaccination timepoints, consistent with waning T cell responses. Only a small number of convalescent patients were included, and no early post-infection timepoints were available, which limited the study. In healthy vaccine recipients, vaccine-induced clones were almost all SARS-CoV-2 mono-reactive, with only 1 of 255 being cross-reactive with common cold coronaviruses.

The V end gives up 4 bases and the J end 4 bases, leaving 4 bases in the junction not matched to a gene. Via the germline V gene (reference sequence), CDR1 is LNHDA and CDR2 SQIVND. From cysteine to phenylalanine, the CDR3 is 14 amino acids long. Left in the record is the CDR3 DNA by itself, 42 bases read in frame from the first base. In the case of this clone: Its antigen remains undetermined. No base qualities exist here, and no much larger clone lies one base off it.

In the ViraFEST assay, PBMC were stimulated with viral peptide pools, and antigen-specific CD4+ T cell clonotypes were then identified by expansion using TCR sequencing. After less than 13 days of culture, CD4+ T cells were isolated with the EasySep CD4+ T cell isolation kit. None of the healthy vaccine recipients had a prior SARS-CoV-2 infection, which was confirmed by nucleocapsid antibody tests that came back negative both before and after vaccination. Over 1.5 million PBMC per well were cultured with around 9.8 ug/ml peptides in IMDM containing 5% human AB serum, approximately 9.9 IU/ml IL-2 and gentamicin. On days 3 and 7, half of the culture medium was replaced with fresh IL-2-containing medium. Unless otherwise noted, each peptide stimulation condition was cultured in triplicate wells. Using Ficoll-Paque Plus gradient centrifugation, PBMC were separated from whole blood and then either used fresh or cryopreserved at -140C. The overlapping peptide pools covered the spike proteins of SARS-CoV-2 and of the common cold coronaviruses HCoV-NL63, HCoV-OC43 and HCoV-229E. The QIAamp micro DNA kit was used to extract genomic DNA from the cultured CD4+ T cells.

Receptor amplification or capture employed the immunoSEQ multiplex PCR assay. DNA from the CD4+ T cells that had been cultured and isolated underwent TCR beta CDR3 sequencing. The published analysis was carried out like this. Non-productive TCR sequences were removed and reads were trimmed to the CDR3 region, keeping CDR3s of at least 7 amino acids. Antigen-specific clonotypes were identified with the MANAFEST web app by comparing expansion in peptide wells against reference cultures. Positive clones required FDR<0.05 expansion versus reference and all other wells, odds ratio above 5, and frequency above 0.1% in two replicate wells. Cross-reactive clonotypes were defined as significantly expanded in SARS-CoV-2 spike wells and in at least one common cold coronavirus spike condition. Using the stringdist R package, CDR3 similarity was measured by Levenshtein distance, and unrooted trees were constructed with ape in R 3.6.1. The table was pulled from immuneACCESS by TCRdb, which kept in-frame rearrangements only. Such tables lose some clones; where checked, under half of the loss comes from unresolved V genes, and the rest has no known cause. From that table come the V and J calls and clone size; the DNA was used to work out D and trimming. This sample gives tens of thousands of clones in total; approximately 79% of them show up just once. The top ten clones comprise approximately 3.7% of the sample.

The source of this sequence is a human donor who received a COVID-19 vaccine. Specimen: CD4+ T cells from PBMCs cultured with HCoV-OC43 spike peptides, collected before COVID-19 vaccination. According to the study, the label for this sample's cell subset or site signals: HCoV-OC43 spike overlapping peptide pool stimulation. The chain employs TRBV19 and TRBJ1-3; a stretch of 7 junction bases matches TRBD1. The CDR3 protein is CASSNTGVGNTIYF. The DNA is TGTGCCAGTAGTAACACAGGGGTCGGAAACACCATATATTTT.